This T cell receptor (beta chain) was captured by sequencing in a study of T cells in tumors after PD-1 blockade. Across the whole study: Patients had no prior checkpoint blockade, systemic immunosuppressants, or anti-cancer therapy within 4 weeks. Either cemiplimab 350 mg every 2 weeks or pembrolizumab 200 mg every 3 weeks was given. During anti-PD-1 treatment, some patients continued daily vismodegib 150 mg.

Genomic DNA template from tumor biopsies or peripheral blood, 616 ng to 6,004 ng input. Trimming removed 5 bases from V and 7 bases from J; junction bases left unmatched: 7. The CDR3 is 13 residues long. Germline assignment: CDR1 SGHTA and CDR2 FQGTGA. Assay used: immunoSEQ multiplex PCR; TCRdb lists only in-frame clones, some missing. Of about 47,000 clones listed, 60% to 80% are singletons. This TCR was sampled from a human donor with basal cell carcinoma. The V gene is TRBV7-3, the J gene TRBJ2-5, with 7 nucleotides matching TRBD2. The sample here was PBMCs, taken before anti-PD-1 treatment. CDR3 sequence (DNA): TGTGCCAGCAGCCCCCGACTAGCAGGGACCCAGTACTTC. Translated, it gives CASSPRLAGTQYF.